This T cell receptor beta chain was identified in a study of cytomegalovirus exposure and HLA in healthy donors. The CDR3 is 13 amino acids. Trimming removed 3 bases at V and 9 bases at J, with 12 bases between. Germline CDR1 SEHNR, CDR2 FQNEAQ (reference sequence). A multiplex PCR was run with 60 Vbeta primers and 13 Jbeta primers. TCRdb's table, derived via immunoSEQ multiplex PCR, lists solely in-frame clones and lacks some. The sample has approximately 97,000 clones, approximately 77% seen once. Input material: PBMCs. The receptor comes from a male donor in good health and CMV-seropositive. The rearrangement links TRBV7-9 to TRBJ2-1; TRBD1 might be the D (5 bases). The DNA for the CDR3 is TGTGCCAGCAGCTTTTCCAGGGTTGGTGAGCAGTTCTTC. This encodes CASSFSRVGEQFF.